This TCR beta chain is drawn from a study of shared clonotypes between healthy human individuals. Study details: Three plates each covered CD4 naive and memory; CD8 naive two, CD8 memory one. Study findings and constraints: Sequencing depth was predicted to influence how clonotypes are shared among donors.

Concerning this clone: Its antigen remains unknown.

Measured with immunoSEQ multiplex PCR; TCRdb has only the in-frame clones, and not every one. The sample includes over 2,000,000 clones, 90% to 95% of them seen just once. Terminally differentiated effector memory CD45RA+ cells were left out of the naive CD8 fraction, which was CD45RO-negative and positively selected for CCR7. Donors comprised healthy HIV-negative adults lacking recent acute infections or vaccinations. Per germline, CDR1 SGHDN and CDR2 FVKESK. Trimming pared 4 bases from V and 0 bases from J, leaving 7 bases between. This CDR3 comprises 13 residues. Material for sequencing was naive CD8+ T cells from PBMCs. The chain links TRBV14 to TRBJ2-7; a weak D match, TRBD2 (5 bases). This TCR derives from a man between 18 and 35 years old in good health. Some clones in this sample may be carry-over from other donors' samples. For the CDR3, the DNA is TGTGCCAGCAGCCCGGGATTCTCCTACGAGCAGTACTTC. This encodes CASSPGFSYEQYF.